The 4 T cell receptor beta chains in this list originate from one sample, sequenced in a study of T cell responses to AZD1222 COVID-19 vaccine. Some clones are missing from TCRdb's copy, which holds only in-frame ones; the method was immunoSEQ multiplex PCR. The sample includes around 200,000 clones, approximately 90% seen only once; the top ten take roughly 0.99%. Specimen: peripheral blood, collected on day 0 of AZD1222 vaccination. The receptors originated from an adult in good health.

CDR3 DNA: TGTGCCAGCAGATATACCGGGACAGGATCCTACGAGCAGTACTTC. This codes for CASRYTGTGSYEQYF. The V gene is TRBV7-2, the J gene TRBJ2-7; 8 nucleotides match TRBD1. V lost 6 bases, J lost 1 base, and 8 bases stayed unmatched. Germline V lookup: CDR1 SGHTA, CDR2 FQGNSA. The CDR3 covers 15 residues.

This clone was seen only once. The chain employs TRBV4-1 and TRBJ1-1, with D hard to call. The CDR3 contains 17 residues. Trimming pared 0 bases from V and 1 base from J, leaving 15 bases between. Germline assignment: CDR1 MGHRA and CDR2 YSYEKL. CDR3 sequence reads: CASSQDTVSRSNTEAFF. Written as DNA, the CDR3 is TGCGCCAGCAGCCAAGACACGGTCTCCAGGTCGAACACTGAAGCTTTCTTT.

This clone was recorded only once. The V and J genes are TRBV19 and TRBJ2-3, with TRBD2 as a possible D gene (6 bases). Germline V gives CDR1 LNHDA, CDR2 SQIVND (reference sequence). Deletions cut 3 bases from V and 1 base from J, with 14 bases between. There are 16 residues in the CDR3. The CDR3 loop is CASSIGLTAGTDTQYF. In nucleotides, the CDR3 is TGTGCCAGTAGTATCGGACTAACCGCGGGCACAGATACGCAGTATTTT.

A single count supports this clone. The rearrangement joins TRBV7-9 to TRBJ1-1; TRBD1 is a possible D gene (5 bases). The CDR3 is 15 amino acids. CDR1 is SEHNR, CDR2 FQNEAQ, per germline (reference sequence). Trimming left V 2 bases short and J 0 bases short, with 10 bases between. CDR3 DNA sequence: TGTGCCAGCAGCTTATGGGCAGGGCTGAACACTGAAGCTTTCTTT. This codes for CASSLWAGLNTEAFF. Filled out from reference TRBV7-9 and TRBJ1-1, the complete variable domain reads DTGVSQNPRHKITKRGQNVTFRCDPISEHNRLYWYRQTLGQGPEFLTYFQNEAQLEKSRLLSDRFSAERPKGSFSTLEIQRTEQGDSAMYLCASSLWAGLNTEAFFGQGTRLTVV.